The rows below give T cell receptor beta chains drawn from one sample of a study of T cell repertoires in cytomegalovirus infection. Their target antigens are unknown. TCRdb analysed the reads with MiXCR anew, one entry per CDR3 protein. The table lists approximately 260,000 distinct CDR3 sequences, 22% of them singletons. Source: cultured PBMCs, taken from culture after CMV antigen stimulation. The receptors here all came from a human donor in good health (CMV status not recorded). Some clones in this sample may be carry-over from other donors' samples. The CDR3 runs from the conserved cysteine through the conserved F or W. D genes are given only for firm matches. A row's size may be missing; if present it is once, few, many or a size class.

CDR3 length,clone size,V gene,D gene,J gene,CDR3 protein,CDR3 DNA
16,many,TRBV7-8,.,TRBJ2-6,CASSFPRDSGANVLTF,TGTGCCAGCAGCTTCCCCCGGGACTCTGGGGCCAACGTCCTGACTTTC
18,few,TRBV19,.,TRBJ1-2,CARSSPYPHGSRGDGYTF,TGTGCCAGATCGTCCCCATATCCTCACGGTTCCCGGGGGGATGGCTACACCTTC
15,.,TRBV19,.,TRBJ2-1,CASSIQVFSLDEQFF,TGTGCCAGTAGTATTCAGGTTTTCTCGCTAGATGAGCAGTTCTTC
13,.,TRBV7-8,.,TRBJ2-1,CASSQWDGNEQFF,TGTGCCAGCAGCCAATGGGATGGCAATGAGCAGTTCTTC
11,.,TRBV2,.,TRBJ2-7,CASGQSYEQYF,TGTGCCAGTGGACAGTCCTACGAGCAGTACTTC
11,few,TRBV29-1,TRBD1,TRBJ2-5,CSGTGVETQYF,TGCAGCGGGACAGGGGTTGAGACCCAGTACTTC
17,.,TRBV13,.,TRBJ2-7,CASSPRGWADKDYEQYF,TGTGCCAGCAGCCCACGAGGTTGGGCGGACAAGGATTACGAGCAGTACTTC
16,many,TRBV7-8,.,TRBJ2-5,CASTPSAGQLRETQYF,TGTGCCAGCACCCCCTCTGCGGGACAGTTACGAGAGACCCAGTACTTC
14,few,TRBV10-3,TRBD1,TRBJ1-5,CAITQTGGEQPQHF,TGTGCCATCACCCAGACAGGGGGCGAGCAGCCCCAGCATTTT
12,few,TRBV6-2/TRBV6-3,.,TRBJ1-1,CASSYPVAEAFF,TGTGCCAGCAGTTATCCGGTTGCTGAAGCTTTCTTT
13,.,TRBV20-1,.,TRBJ2-7,CSASDRSSYEQYF,TGCAGTGCTAGCGACAGAAGCTCCTACGAGCAGTACTTC
15,.,TRBV24-1,TRBD1,TRBJ2-1,CATSDRDRFANEQFF,TGTGCCACCAGTGACCGGGACAGGTTTGCTAATGAGCAGTTCTTC
16,.,TRBV12-3/TRBV12-4,.,TRBJ2-3,CASSFGGVNPADTQYF,TGTGCCAGCAGTTTTGGGGGAGTAAATCCCGCAGATACGCAGTATTTT
20,.,TRBV6-6,TRBD2,TRBJ2-1,CASSQGLAEWGEGPYNEQFF,TGTGCCAGCAGTCAAGGACTAGCTGAGTGGGGGGAGGGACCCTACAATGAGCAGTTCTTC
16,.,TRBV4-1,TRBD1,TRBJ1-2,CASSQGPGQGARGYTF,TGCGCCAGCAGCCAAGGCCCGGGACAGGGGGCTCGTGGCTACACCTTC
19,few,TRBV6-2/TRBV6-3,.,TRBJ2-1,CASSLSLVGDFRPTNEQFF,TGTGCCAGCAGTTTAAGTTTGGTGGGGGACTTTCGGCCGACAAATGAGCAGTTCTTC
16,.,TRBV15,TRBD1,TRBJ1-5,CATSVSLKGADQPQHF,TGTGCCACCAGCGTATCTCTCAAGGGGGCAGATCAGCCCCAGCATTTT
12,few,TRBV19,.,TRBJ1-5,CASNHRNQPQHF,TGTGCCAGTAATCACAGGAATCAGCCCCAGCATTTT
15,.,TRBV7-9,.,TRBJ1-5,CASSLEGSSNQPQHF,TGTGCCAGCAGCTTAGAAGGGAGTAGCAATCAGCCCCAGCATTTT
14,many,TRBV11-2,.,TRBJ2-5,CASSRSGGVETQYF,TGTGCCAGCAGCCGAAGTGGGGGCGTGGAGACCCAGTACTTC
16,.,TRBV6-8,.,TRBJ2-7,CASSLMSTGSRGEQYF,TGTGCCAGCAGTTTAATGTCGACAGGCTCTCGGGGCGAGCAGTACTTC
14,few,TRBV6-6,TRBD2,TRBJ2-1,CASGPSGSYNEQFF,TGTGCCAGCGGCCCTAGCGGGTCCTACAATGAGCAGTTCTTC
14,many,TRBV12-3/TRBV12-4,.,TRBJ2-5,CASILGPLGETQYF,TGTGCCAGCATACTGGGCCCGCTAGGAGAGACCCAGTACTTC
15,few,TRBV15,TRBD1,TRBJ2-1,CATSRGGQGRNEQFF,TGTGCCACCAGCAGAGGGGGACAGGGTCGCAATGAGCAGTTCTTC
13,.,TRBV19,TRBD1,TRBJ2-3,CATTDRAGDTQYF,TGTGCCACAACGGACAGGGCGGGAGATACGCAGTATTTT
17,.,TRBV14,TRBD2,TRBJ2-1,CASSQDQLLAGEVEQFF,TGTGCCAGCAGCCAAGATCAGTTACTAGCGGGAGAGGTTGAGCAGTTCTTC
13,.,TRBV20-1,.,TRBJ2-2,CSAKKTGAGELFF,TGCAGTGCAAAGAAGACCGGGGCCGGGGAGCTGTTTTTT
17,many,TRBV7-2,TRBD2,TRBJ2-1,CASSREVRSSSYNEQFF,TGTGCCAGCAGCCGGGAGGTCAGGTCGAGCTCCTACAATGAGCAGTTCTTC
14,few,TRBV7-2,.,TRBJ1-1,CASSFEPGNTEAFF,TGTGCCAGCAGCTTCGAGCCGGGGAACACTGAAGCTTTCTTT
15,.,TRBV9,.,TRBJ1-2,CASSSRPGQTYGYTF,TGTGCCAGCAGCTCGCGCCCTGGACAGACCTATGGCTACACCTTC
15,many,TRBV7-6,TRBD1,TRBJ1-6,CASSSGQGRGSPLHF,TGTGCCAGCAGCTCGGGACAGGGCAGGGGATCACCCCTCCACTTT
15,.,TRBV12-3/TRBV12-4,TRBD2,TRBJ2-2,CASTWGGRNTGELFF,TGTGCCAGCACCTGGGGCGGGAGGAACACCGGGGAGCTGTTTTTT
17,.,TRBV20-1,TRBD1,TRBJ1-5,CSARDGSRGTGGQPQHF,TGCAGTGCTAGAGATGGGAGTAGGGGGACAGGGGGTCAGCCCCAGCATTTT
14,many,TRBV6-1,.,TRBJ2-1,CASSEVLAVGEQFF,TGTGCCAGCAGTGAAGTCTTGGCTGTCGGTGAGCAGTTCTTC
14,few,TRBV7-3,.,TRBJ2-3,CASSLIASTDTQYF,TGTGCCAGCAGCTTAATTGCTAGCACAGATACGCAGTATTTT
17,few,TRBV6-6,TRBD2,TRBJ2-1,CASSYSSSSGRYNEQFF,TGTGCCAGCAGTTACTCGAGTAGTAGCGGGAGATACAATGAGCAGTTCTTC
12,many,TRBV12-3/TRBV12-4,.,TRBJ2-5,CASSLPHRTQYF,TGTGCCAGCAGTTTACCACACCGGACCCAGTACTTC
17,many,TRBV7-2,TRBD2,TRBJ2-5,CASSLGASGRLGETQYF,TGTGCCAGCAGCTTAGGGGCTAGCGGGAGACTGGGAGAGACCCAGTACTTC
15,many,TRBV6-2/TRBV6-3,TRBD2,TRBJ2-1,CASSYAGEAYNEQFF,TGTGCCAGCAGTTACGCGGGAGAAGCCTACAATGAGCAGTTCTTC
12,.,TRBV10-2,.,TRBJ1-3,CASKSTGNTIYF,TGCGCCAGCAAGAGTACTGGAAACACCATATATTTT
12,.,TRBV11-2,.,TRBJ2-7,CASRSQGYEQYF,TGTGCCAGCAGATCGCAGGGGTACGAGCAGTACTTC
10,few,TRBV12-3/TRBV12-4,.,TRBJ1-3,CASSLNTIYF,TGTGCCAGCAGTTTGAACACCATATATTTT
17,few,TRBV18,.,TRBJ2-3,CASSPLRAGATTDTQYF,TGTGCCAGCTCTCCCCTGAGGGCAGGGGCCACCACAGATACGCAGTATTTT
20,few,TRBV11-3,.,TRBJ2-6,CASSLAWVWDNSSGANVLTF,TGTGCCAGCAGCTTAGCTTGGGTATGGGACAACAGCTCTGGGGCCAACGTCCTGACTTTC
14,few,TRBV7-9,.,TRBJ1-2,CASSRGQANYGYTF,TGTGCCAGCAGTCGAGGACAAGCTAACTATGGCTACACCTTC
15,.,TRBV7-2,TRBD2,TRBJ2-5,CASSVSSGREETQYF,TGTGCCAGCAGCGTCTCTAGCGGGAGGGAAGAGACCCAGTACTTC
11,few,TRBV28,.,TRBJ2-1,CASSGPSEQFF,TGTGCCAGCAGTGGGCCTAGTGAGCAGTTCTTC
14,few,TRBV6-1,.,TRBJ2-2,CASSPTRGIGELFF,TGTGCCAGCAGTCCCACTAGGGGGATCGGGGAGCTGTTTTTT
11,.,TRBV20-1,.,TRBJ2-3,CSAIDRNTQYF,TGCAGTGCTATCGACAGAAATACGCAGTATTTT
14,few,TRBV7-6,.,TRBJ2-1,CASSPSGPNNEQFF,TGTGCCAGCAGCCCCTCGGGGCCGAACAATGAGCAGTTCTTC
13,.,TRBV12-5,.,TRBJ1-3,CASGLYSGNTIYF,TGTGCTAGTGGTTTATACTCTGGAAACACCATATATTTT
14,many,TRBV7-2,TRBD2,TRBJ2-2,CASSLVAGGGELFF,TGTGCCAGCAGCTTAGTCGCGGGAGGGGGGGAGCTGTTTTTT
15,once,TRBV11-2,.,TRBJ2-5,CASTLVVGIGETQYF,TGTGCCAGCACCCTGGTCGTGGGGATTGGGGAGACCCAGTACTTC
16,few,TRBV9,.,TRBJ1-6,CASSVGPDLAFSPLHF,TGTGCCAGCAGCGTAGGACCCGACCTAGCCTTTTCACCCCTCCACTTT
14,few,TRBV20-1,.,TRBJ2-1,CSASGTPRSDEQFF,TGCAGTGCTTCCGGGACACCGCGTTCCGATGAGCAGTTCTTC
15,.,TRBV2,TRBD1,TRBJ2-1,CASSEARTGDNEQFF,TGTGCCAGCAGTGAAGCAAGGACAGGAGACAATGAGCAGTTCTTC
14,many,TRBV7-2,.,TRBJ2-2,CASSLAGTHGELFF,TGTGCCAGCAGCTTAGCAGGGACCCACGGGGAGCTGTTTTTT